Detailed here is one T cell receptor (beta chain). TCRdb keeps only in-frame clones here, not all; method: immunoSEQ multiplex PCR. The sample lists roughly 25,000 clones, around 90% occurring once. In germline, CDR1 is SGDLS, CDR2 YYNGEE. The V and J ends lost 3 bases and 4 bases respectively, with 7 bases between them. The CDR3 is 12 residues long. The data were obtained in a study of blood T cell repertoires in COVID-19. The source material was peripheral blood. This chain links TRBV9 with TRBJ1-1; D call uncertain. This TCR came from a man between 65 and 85 years old with active COVID-19. CDR3 in amino acids: CASSASGTEAFF. As DNA, the CDR3 is TGTGCCAGCAGCGCGTCGGGCACTGAAGCTTTCTTT.